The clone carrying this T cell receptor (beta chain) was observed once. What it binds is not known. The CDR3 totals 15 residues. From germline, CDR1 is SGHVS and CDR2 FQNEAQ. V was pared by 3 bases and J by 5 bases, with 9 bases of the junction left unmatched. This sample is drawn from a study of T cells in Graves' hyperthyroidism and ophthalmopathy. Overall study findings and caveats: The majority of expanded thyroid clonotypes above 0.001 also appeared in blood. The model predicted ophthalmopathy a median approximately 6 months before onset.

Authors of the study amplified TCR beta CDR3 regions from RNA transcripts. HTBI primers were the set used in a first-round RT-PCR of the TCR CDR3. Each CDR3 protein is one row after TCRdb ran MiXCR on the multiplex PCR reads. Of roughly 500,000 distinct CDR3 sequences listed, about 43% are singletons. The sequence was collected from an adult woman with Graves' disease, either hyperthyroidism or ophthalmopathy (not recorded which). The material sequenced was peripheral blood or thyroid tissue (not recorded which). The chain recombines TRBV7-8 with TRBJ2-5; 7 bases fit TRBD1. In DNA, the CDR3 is TGTGCCAGCAGCTTCCTACAGAACAGGGGCGAGACCCAGTACTTC. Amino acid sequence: CASSFLQNRGETQYF. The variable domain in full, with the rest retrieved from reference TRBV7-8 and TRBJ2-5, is GAGVSQSPRYKVAKRGQDVALRCDPISGHVSLFWYQQALGQGPEFLTYFQNEAQLDKSGLPSDRFFAERPEGSVSTLKIQRTQQEDSAVYLCASSFLQNRGETQYFGPGTRLLVL.